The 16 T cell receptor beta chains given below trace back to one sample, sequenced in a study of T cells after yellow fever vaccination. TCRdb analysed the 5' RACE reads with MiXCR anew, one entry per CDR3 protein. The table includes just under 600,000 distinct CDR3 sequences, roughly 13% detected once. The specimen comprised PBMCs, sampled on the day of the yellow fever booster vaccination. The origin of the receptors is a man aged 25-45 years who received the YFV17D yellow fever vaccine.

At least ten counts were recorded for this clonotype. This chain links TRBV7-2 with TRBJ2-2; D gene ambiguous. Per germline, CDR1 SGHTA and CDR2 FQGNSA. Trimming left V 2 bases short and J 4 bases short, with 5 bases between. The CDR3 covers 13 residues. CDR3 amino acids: CASSLLSTGELFF. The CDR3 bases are TGTGCCAGCAGCTTACTCAGCACCGGGGAGCTGTTTTTT.

DNA for the CDR3: TGCGCCAGCAGCCAAGATCTCGTCAGGGGGCCGGGGACTGAAGCTTTCTTT. Amino acids: CASSQDLVRGPGTEAFF. This rearrangement joins TRBV4-3 to TRBJ1-1, with 8 bases that match TRBD1. Germline CDR1 is LGHNA and CDR2 is YSLEER. The CDR3 is 17 residues long. Unmatched junction bases numbered 11, after V lost 0 bases and J lost 5 bases.

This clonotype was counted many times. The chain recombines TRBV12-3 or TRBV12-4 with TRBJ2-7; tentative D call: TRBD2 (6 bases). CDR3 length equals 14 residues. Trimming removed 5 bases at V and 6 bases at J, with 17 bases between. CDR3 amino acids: CASSPRTGDPEQYF. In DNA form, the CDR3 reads TGTGCCAGCAGTCCCCGCACGGGAGATCCCGAGCAGTACTTC.

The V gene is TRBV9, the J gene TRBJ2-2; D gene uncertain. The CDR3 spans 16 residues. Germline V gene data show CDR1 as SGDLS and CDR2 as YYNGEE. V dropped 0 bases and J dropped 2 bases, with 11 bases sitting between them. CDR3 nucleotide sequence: TGTGCCAGCAGCGTAGTCGTGGGAAGTAACACCGGGGAGCTGTTTTTT. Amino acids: CASSVVVGSNTGELFF. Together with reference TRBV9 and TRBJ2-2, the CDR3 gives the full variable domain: DSGVTQTPKHLITATGQRVTLRCSPRSGDLSVYWYQQSLDQGLQFLIQYYNGEERAKGNILERFSAQQFPDLHSELNLSSLELGDSALYFCASSVVVGSNTGELFFGEGSRLTVL.

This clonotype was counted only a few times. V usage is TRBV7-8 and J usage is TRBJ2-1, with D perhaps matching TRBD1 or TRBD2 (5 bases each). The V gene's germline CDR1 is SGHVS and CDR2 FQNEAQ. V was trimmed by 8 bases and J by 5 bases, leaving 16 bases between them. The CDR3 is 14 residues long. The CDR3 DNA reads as TGTGCCAGCTCCCCACTACGGGGCGACAATGAGCAGTTCTTC. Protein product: CASSPLRGDNEQFF.

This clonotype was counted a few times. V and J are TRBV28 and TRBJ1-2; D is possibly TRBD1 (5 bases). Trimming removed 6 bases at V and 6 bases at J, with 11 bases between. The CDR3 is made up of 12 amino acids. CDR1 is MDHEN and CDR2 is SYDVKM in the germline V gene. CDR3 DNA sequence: TGTGCCAGCAGGGGTTTGGGGCATGGCTACACCTTC. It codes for CASRGLGHGYTF.

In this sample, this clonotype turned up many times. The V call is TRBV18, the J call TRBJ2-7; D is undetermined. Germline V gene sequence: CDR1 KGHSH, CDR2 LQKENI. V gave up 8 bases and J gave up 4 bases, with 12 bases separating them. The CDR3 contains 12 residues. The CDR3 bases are TGTGCCAGCAGCCAAAACTCATACGAGCAGTACTTC. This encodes CASSQNSYEQYF.

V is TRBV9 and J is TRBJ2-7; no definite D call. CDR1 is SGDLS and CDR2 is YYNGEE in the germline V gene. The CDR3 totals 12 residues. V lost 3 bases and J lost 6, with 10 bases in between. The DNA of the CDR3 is TGTGCCAGCAGCGGCCCGACTGGCGAGCAGTACTTC. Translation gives CASSGPTGEQYF.

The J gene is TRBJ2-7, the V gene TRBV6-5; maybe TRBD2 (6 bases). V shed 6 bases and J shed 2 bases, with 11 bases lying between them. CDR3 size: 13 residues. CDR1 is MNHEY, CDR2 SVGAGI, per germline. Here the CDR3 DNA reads TGTGCCAGCAGCTACGGACTACCCTACGAGCAGTACTTC. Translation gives CASSYGLPYEQYF.

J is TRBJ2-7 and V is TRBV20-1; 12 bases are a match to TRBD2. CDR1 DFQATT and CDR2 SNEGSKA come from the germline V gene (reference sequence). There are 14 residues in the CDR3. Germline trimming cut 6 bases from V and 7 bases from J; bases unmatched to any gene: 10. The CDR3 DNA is TGCAGTGCGCCCAGACTAGCGGGAGTGGGTGAGCAGTACTTC. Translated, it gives CSAPRLAGVGEQYF.

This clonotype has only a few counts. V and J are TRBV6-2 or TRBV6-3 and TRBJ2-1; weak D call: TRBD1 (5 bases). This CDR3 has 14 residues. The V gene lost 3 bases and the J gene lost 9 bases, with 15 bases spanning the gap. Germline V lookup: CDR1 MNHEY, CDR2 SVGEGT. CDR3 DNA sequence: TGTGCCAGCAGTTATAGAAATGTAAGGGGTGAGCAGTTCTTC. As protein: CASSYRNVRGEQFF.

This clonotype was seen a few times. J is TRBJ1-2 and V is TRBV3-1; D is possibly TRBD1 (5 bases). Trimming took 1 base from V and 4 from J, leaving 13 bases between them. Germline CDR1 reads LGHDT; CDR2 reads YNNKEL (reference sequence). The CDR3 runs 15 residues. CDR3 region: CASSQVEGRAYGYTF. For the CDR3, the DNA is TGTGCCAGCAGCCAAGTAGAGGGGCGCGCCTATGGCTACACCTTC.

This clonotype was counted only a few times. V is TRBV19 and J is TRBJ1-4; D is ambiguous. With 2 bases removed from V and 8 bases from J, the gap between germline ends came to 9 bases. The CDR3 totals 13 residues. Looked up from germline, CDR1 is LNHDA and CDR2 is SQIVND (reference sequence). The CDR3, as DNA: TGTGCCAGTAGTATATCTACCGGAGAAAAACTGTTTTTT. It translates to CASSISTGEKLFF.

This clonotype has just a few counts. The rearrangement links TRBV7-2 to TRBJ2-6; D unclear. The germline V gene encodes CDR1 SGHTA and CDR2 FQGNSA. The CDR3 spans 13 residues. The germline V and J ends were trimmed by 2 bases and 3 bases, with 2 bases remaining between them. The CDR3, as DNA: TGTGCCAGCAGCTTACATGGGGCCAACGTCCTGACTTTC. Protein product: CASSLHGANVLTF.

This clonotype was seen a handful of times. CDR3 loop: CSAQRGRNQPQHF. CDR3 coding DNA: TGCAGCGCCCAACGGGGCCGAAATCAGCCCCAGCATTTT. The chain uses TRBV29-1 and TRBJ1-5; a weak D match, TRBD1 (5 bases). Trimming removed 7 bases from V and 4 bases from J, with 14 bases in between. CDR1 is SQVTM and CDR2 is ANQGSEA in the germline V gene. The CDR3 loop spans 13 amino acids. Full variable domain (remainder filled in from reference TRBV29-1 and TRBJ1-5): SAVISQKPSRDICQRGTSLTIQCQVDSQVTMMFWYRQQPGQSLTLIATANQGSEATYESGFVIDKFPISRPNLTFSTLTVSNMSPEDSSIYLCSAQRGRNQPQHFGDGTRLSIL.

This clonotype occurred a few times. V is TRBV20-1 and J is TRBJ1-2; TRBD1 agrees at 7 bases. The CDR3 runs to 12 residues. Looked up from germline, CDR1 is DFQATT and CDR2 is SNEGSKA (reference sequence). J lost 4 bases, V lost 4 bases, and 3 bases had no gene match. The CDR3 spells CSAIKGAYGYTF. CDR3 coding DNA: TGCAGTGCTATAAAGGGGGCCTATGGCTACACCTTC.